These T cell receptor beta chains were read from a single sample in a study of Graves' ophthalmopathy and Graves' hyperthyroidism. TCRdb reprocessed the multiplex PCR reads via MiXCR and lists one record per CDR3 protein. There are roughly 480,000 distinct CDR3 sequences in the sample; around 15% occur only once, and about 10% lies in the top ten. Sequencing was performed on blood. These receptors came from a woman aged 25-40 years with Graves' ophthalmopathy. Both conserved end residues are part of each CDR3. A D gene is named only where the DNA matches it firmly. For some rows the clone size is stated as once, few or many, or as a class when expanded; others skip it.

abundance: many
v_gene: TRBV12-5
d_gene: .
j_gene: TRBJ1-1
CDR3nt: TGTGCTAGTGGATCTCAGGGGAACACTGAAGCTTTCTTT
CDR3aa: CASGSQGNTEAFF

abundance: once
v_gene: TRBV12-3/TRBV12-4
d_gene: TRBD1
j_gene: TRBJ2-5
CDR3nt: TGTGCCAGCGGAGGACAGGGGTGGGAGACCCAGTACTTC
CDR3aa: CASGGQGWETQYF

abundance: many
v_gene: TRBV27
d_gene: .
j_gene: TRBJ2-7
CDR3nt: TGTGCCACCACTGACAACTCCTACGAGCAGTACTTC
CDR3aa: CATTDNSYEQYF

abundance: .
v_gene: TRBV6-1
d_gene: .
j_gene: TRBJ1-2
CDR3nt: TGTGCCAGCAGTGAAAAAGGCCAGACCTATGGCTACACCTTC
CDR3aa: CASSEKGQTYGYTF

abundance: .
v_gene: TRBV15
d_gene: .
j_gene: TRBJ1-6
CDR3nt: TGTGCCACCAGCAGGGCTTATAATTCACCCCTCCACTTT
CDR3aa: CATSRAYNSPLHF

abundance: many
v_gene: TRBV6-1
d_gene: TRBD1
j_gene: TRBJ1-6
CDR3nt: TGTGCCAGCAGTGATTTGGGACAGGTTGGTTCACCCCTCCACTTT
CDR3aa: CASSDLGQVGSPLHF

abundance: .
v_gene: TRBV4-1
d_gene: TRBD2
j_gene: TRBJ2-2
CDR3nt: TGCGCCAGCAGCCAAGACGAGGTAGCGGGAGGGCCCGGGGAGCTGTTTTTT
CDR3aa: CASSQDEVAGGPGELFF

abundance: many
v_gene: TRBV7-8
d_gene: .
j_gene: TRBJ1-6
CDR3nt: TGTGCCAGCAGCTTTACAGGGTGGGATTCACCCCTCCACTTT
CDR3aa: CASSFTGWDSPLHF

abundance: many
v_gene: TRBV20-1
d_gene: .
j_gene: TRBJ1-2
CDR3nt: TGCAGTGCTACCGTACAGGAGTCCTATGGCTACACCTTC
CDR3aa: CSATVQESYGYTF

abundance: .
v_gene: TRBV30
d_gene: .
j_gene: TRBJ1-5
CDR3nt: TGTGCCTGGAGTAGATCGGGGCTTAATCAGCCCCAGCATTTT
CDR3aa: CAWSRSGLNQPQHF

abundance: few
v_gene: TRBV7-2
d_gene: TRBD1
j_gene: TRBJ2-5
CDR3nt: TGTGCCAGCAGCTTCACCAGGGGGCCAGAGACCCAGTACTTC
CDR3aa: CASSFTRGPETQYF

abundance: .
v_gene: TRBV6-1
d_gene: .
j_gene: TRBJ1-1
CDR3nt: TGTGCCAGCAAGAGGACGGGGGTTGGAGTAGCTTTCTTT
CDR3aa: CASKRTGVGVAFF

abundance: many
v_gene: TRBV28
d_gene: .
j_gene: TRBJ2-7
CDR3nt: TGTGCCAGCAGGGATTTTCGGGAGCAGTACTTC
CDR3aa: CASRDFREQYF

abundance: .
v_gene: TRBV11-2
d_gene: TRBD2
j_gene: TRBJ2-4
CDR3nt: TGTGCCAGCAGCCCCCGTAGAACGCTAGCGGGGCTAGCCAAAAACATTCAGTACTTC
CDR3aa: CASSPRRTLAGLAKNIQYF

abundance: .
v_gene: TRBV11-2
d_gene: TRBD1
j_gene: TRBJ1-2
CDR3nt: TGTGCCAGCAGCCGCGGGGACAGGTGGGACTATGGCTACACCTTC
CDR3aa: CASSRGDRWDYGYTF

abundance: many
v_gene: TRBV15
d_gene: .
j_gene: TRBJ2-6
CDR3nt: TGTGCCACCAGCAGTGACCACTCTGGGGCCAACGTCCTGACTTTC
CDR3aa: CATSSDHSGANVLTF

abundance: many
v_gene: TRBV20-1
d_gene: .
j_gene: TRBJ1-2
CDR3nt: TGCAGTGCTAGAATGAAGCGGGGAACGTTAGCTAACTATGGCTACACCTTC
CDR3aa: CSARMKRGTLANYGYTF

abundance: .
v_gene: TRBV6-2/TRBV6-3
d_gene: .
j_gene: TRBJ1-5
CDR3nt: TGTGCCAGCTATGACCAATATAGCAATCAGCCCCAGCATTTT
CDR3aa: CASYDQYSNQPQHF

abundance: many
v_gene: TRBV7-9
d_gene: .
j_gene: TRBJ1-1
CDR3nt: TGTGCCAGCAGCTTCGGGACACTAAAGAACACTGAAGCTTTCTTT
CDR3aa: CASSFGTLKNTEAFF

abundance: many
v_gene: TRBV30
d_gene: TRBD1
j_gene: TRBJ1-5
CDR3nt: TGTGCCTGGAGGACAGGGAACAGCAATCAGCCCCAGCATTTT
CDR3aa: CAWRTGNSNQPQHF

abundance: many
v_gene: TRBV28
d_gene: .
j_gene: TRBJ2-5
CDR3nt: TGTGCCAGCAGTTTTCATCGACAAGAGACCCAGTACTTC
CDR3aa: CASSFHRQETQYF

abundance: many
v_gene: TRBV20-1
d_gene: .
j_gene: TRBJ2-4
CDR3nt: TGCAGTGCTAGAGCTGGCCAAGGTTGGAACATTCAGTACTTC
CDR3aa: CSARAGQGWNIQYF

abundance: many
v_gene: TRBV19
d_gene: .
j_gene: TRBJ2-7
CDR3nt: TGTGCCAGTAGCACGTTTGATCCCTCCGCCGAGCAGTACTTC
CDR3aa: CASSTFDPSAEQYF

abundance: .
v_gene: TRBV11-2
d_gene: .
j_gene: TRBJ2-7
CDR3nt: TGTGCCAGCAGCCCAGAACCAGGTCCAGAGTCGGGGCAGTACTTC
CDR3aa: CASSPEPGPESGQYF

abundance: few
v_gene: TRBV7-9
d_gene: .
j_gene: TRBJ1-2
CDR3nt: TGTGCCAGCAGCCGGGATGAACCCTATCATGGCTACACCTTC
CDR3aa: CASSRDEPYHGYTF

abundance: many
v_gene: TRBV6-5
d_gene: .
j_gene: TRBJ2-5
CDR3nt: TGTGCCAGCAGTTACAGGGCTCAAGAGACCCAGTACTTC
CDR3aa: CASSYRAQETQYF

abundance: many
v_gene: TRBV19
d_gene: .
j_gene: TRBJ2-7
CDR3nt: TGTGCCAGTAGTGCTGACACGGCAAACTACGAGCAGTACTTC
CDR3aa: CASSADTANYEQYF

abundance: many
v_gene: TRBV28
d_gene: TRBD2
j_gene: TRBJ2-5
CDR3nt: TGTGCCAGCAGTTTCCCCCCTAGCGGGAGTGGCGAGACCCAGTACTTC
CDR3aa: CASSFPPSGSGETQYF

abundance: many
v_gene: TRBV12-5
d_gene: .
j_gene: TRBJ2-1
CDR3nt: TGTGCTAGTGGTCGAGTGGAGGGCCGTATGAATGAGCAGTTCTTC
CDR3aa: CASGRVEGRMNEQFF

abundance: .
v_gene: TRBV9
d_gene: TRBD2
j_gene: TRBJ2-5
CDR3nt: TGTGCCAGCAGCCCCCTGGCGGGGGGCCCTACTCACGGGGAACAGACCCAGTACTTC
CDR3aa: CASSPLAGGPTHGEQTQYF

abundance: many
v_gene: TRBV19
d_gene: TRBD1
j_gene: TRBJ1-5
CDR3nt: TGTGCCAGTAATCAGGGGGGCAATCAGCCCCAGCATTTT
CDR3aa: CASNQGGNQPQHF

abundance: few
v_gene: TRBV7-7
d_gene: .
j_gene: TRBJ2-2
CDR3nt: TGTGCTAGCAGCTTACAGATAGCGAGGGAGCTGTTTTTT
CDR3aa: CASSLQIARELFF

abundance: many
v_gene: TRBV9
d_gene: .
j_gene: TRBJ1-6
CDR3nt: TGTGCCAGCAGCGTAGGGGGGTCGGGTCCGGTTTCACCCCTCCACTTT
CDR3aa: CASSVGGSGPVSPLHF

abundance: many
v_gene: TRBV15
d_gene: .
j_gene: TRBJ1-6
CDR3nt: TGTGCCACCAGCAGAGGGGCAGACAGCTCCTATAATTCACCCCTCCACTTT
CDR3aa: CATSRGADSSYNSPLHF

abundance: many
v_gene: TRBV7-8
d_gene: .
j_gene: TRBJ2-5
CDR3nt: TGTGCCAGCAACTCATTAGCGGTTAGAGAGACCCAGTACTTC
CDR3aa: CASNSLAVRETQYF

abundance: many
v_gene: TRBV28
d_gene: .
j_gene: TRBJ2-7
CDR3nt: TGTGCCAGCAAGGGTGGGGGCTACTACGAGCAGTACTTC
CDR3aa: CASKGGGYYEQYF

abundance: many
v_gene: TRBV24-1
d_gene: TRBD1
j_gene: TRBJ1-2
CDR3nt: TGTGCCACCAGTGACGCGGGACAGACCTACTACACCTTC
CDR3aa: CATSDAGQTYYTF

abundance: many
v_gene: TRBV3-1
d_gene: .
j_gene: TRBJ2-7
CDR3nt: TGTGCCAGCAGCTTTACCGGGACACCTCCCTACGAGCAGTACTTC
CDR3aa: CASSFTGTPPYEQYF

abundance: .
v_gene: TRBV4-2
d_gene: .
j_gene: TRBJ2-2
CDR3nt: TGTGCCAGCAGCCAAGGACTCCCCGGGGTCACCGGGGAGCTGTTTTTT
CDR3aa: CASSQGLPGVTGELFF

abundance: many
v_gene: TRBV29-1
d_gene: .
j_gene: TRBJ2-7
CDR3nt: TGCAGCGTTGTCCGGACCGATACCTACGAGCAGTACTTC
CDR3aa: CSVVRTDTYEQYF

abundance: many
v_gene: TRBV7-2
d_gene: .
j_gene: TRBJ1-2
CDR3nt: TGTGCCAGCAGCCCCGGGTCTAACTATGGCTACACCTTC
CDR3aa: CASSPGSNYGYTF

abundance: few
v_gene: TRBV18
d_gene: TRBD1
j_gene: TRBJ1-5
CDR3nt: TGTGCCAGCTCTCTTGGGACAGGCTATAGCAATCAGCCCCAGCATTTT
CDR3aa: CASSLGTGYSNQPQHF

abundance: few
v_gene: TRBV5-1
d_gene: .
j_gene: TRBJ2-5
CDR3nt: TGCGCCAGCAGCTTGGAGACCAAGTACTTC
CDR3aa: CASSLETKYF

abundance: many
v_gene: TRBV7-8
d_gene: TRBD2
j_gene: TRBJ2-5
CDR3nt: TGTGCCAGCAGCTTAAGCGGGACCAAAGAGACCCAGTACTTC
CDR3aa: CASSLSGTKETQYF

abundance: many
v_gene: TRBV28
d_gene: .
j_gene: TRBJ1-5
CDR3nt: TGTGCCAGCAGTACAGGGTCGCACCAGCCCCAGCATTTT
CDR3aa: CASSTGSHQPQHF

abundance: .
v_gene: TRBV3-1
d_gene: .
j_gene: TRBJ1-1
CDR3nt: TGTGCCAGCAGCCAACGGAGCACTGAAGCTTTCTTT
CDR3aa: CASSQRSTEAFF

abundance: few
v_gene: TRBV9
d_gene: TRBD2
j_gene: TRBJ2-7
CDR3nt: TGTGCCAGCAGCGTAGATTGGGGACTAGCGGGGGAGAAGCAGTACTTC
CDR3aa: CASSVDWGLAGEKQYF